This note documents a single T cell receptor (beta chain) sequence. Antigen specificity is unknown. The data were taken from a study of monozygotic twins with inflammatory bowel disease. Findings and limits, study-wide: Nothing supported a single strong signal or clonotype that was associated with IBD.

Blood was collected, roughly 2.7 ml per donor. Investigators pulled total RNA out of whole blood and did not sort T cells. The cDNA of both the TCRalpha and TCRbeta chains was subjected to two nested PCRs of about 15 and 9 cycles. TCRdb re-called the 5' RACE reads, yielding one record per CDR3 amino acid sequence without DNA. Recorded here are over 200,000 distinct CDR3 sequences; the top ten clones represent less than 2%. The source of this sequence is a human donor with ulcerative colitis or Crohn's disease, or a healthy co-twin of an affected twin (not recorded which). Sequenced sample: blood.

The CDR3 region is CAINFDKNTEAFF. V is TRBV10-3 and J is TRBJ1-1. The CDR3 totals 13 residues. Germline CDR1 and CDR2: ENHRY and SYGVKD.